These T cell receptor beta chains were read from a single sample in a study of blood T cell repertoires in COVID-19. Using immunoSEQ multiplex PCR, the repertoire was profiled, and TCRdb retains in-frame clones only, with some absent. Among 25,000 to 30,000 clones listed, 70% to 80% were seen once. The source material was peripheral blood. The receptors originated from a woman aged 65 to 85 with acute or convalescent COVID-19. CDR3s include the opening cysteine and the closing phenylalanine or tryptophan. The D gene is left open where the match is weak. Size is stated for part of the rows, as once, few or many counts, or as a class when the clone is expanded.

clone_size j_call cdr3_length d_call v_call cdr3_nt cdr3_aa
few TRBJ1-1 16 - TRBV3-1/TRBV3-2 TGTGCCAGCAGCCAAGGGTGGGGGGGCGCGGACACTGAAGCTTTCTTT CASSQGWGGADTEAFF
- TRBJ2-5 15 TRBD2 TRBV2 TGTGCCAGCAGTGAAAGGCGGGGGGGCGGGGAGACCCAGTACTTC CASSERRGGGETQYF
- TRBJ2-7 13 - TRBV5-1 TGCGCCAGCAGCCCCGGGGGATCCTACGAGCAGTACTTC CASSPGGSYEQYF
- TRBJ2-7 13 - TRBV6-5 TGTGCCAGCACGAGTAGCAGAAGCTACGAGCAGTACTTC CASTSSRSYEQYF
- TRBJ1-2 15 - TRBV7-9 TGTGCCAGCAGCTTAGGTGCGGGACGGGGGGAAAGCTACACCTTC CASSLGAGRGESYTF
few TRBJ2-3 15 TRBD2 TRBV18 TGTGCCAGCTCCACCGGGGGAGCGGGGGCAGATACGCAGTATTTT CASSTGGAGADTQYF
- TRBJ2-1 14 - TRBV14 TGTGCCAGCAGCCCCCAGAGGGGGTACAATGAGCAGTTCTTC CASSPQRGYNEQFF
- TRBJ2-2 12 - TRBV6-5 TGTGCCAGATATACCACAGGCGGGGAGCTGTTTTTT CARYTTGGELFF
few TRBJ2-1 15 - TRBV7-3 TGTGCCAGCAGCTTAGAGACTAGGACCTACAATGAGCAGTTCTTC CASSLETRTYNEQFF
- TRBJ2-7 13 - TRBV28 TGTGCCAGCAACTTAATACGGAGTTACGAGCAGTACTTC CASNLIRSYEQYF
- TRBJ2-1 15 TRBD2 TRBV28 TGTGCCAGCAGTCTTACTAGCGGGAGGGTTAATGAGCAGTTCTTC CASSLTSGRVNEQFF
- TRBJ2-5 23 TRBD2 TRBV10-1 TGCGCCAGCAGTGAGTCCAGTGGGGGAAAAAAGACTAGCGGGAGTCCCCTGAAAGAGACCCAGTACTTC CASSESSGGKKTSGSPLKETQYF
- TRBJ2-5 13 - TRBV24-1 TGTGCCACCAGTGAGGGGGCGAGAGAGACCCAGTACTTC CATSEGARETQYF
- TRBJ1-1 13 - TRBV11-2 TGTGCCAGCAGCTTAGCCGGAGACGCTGAAGCTTTCTTT CASSLAGDAEAFF
- TRBJ1-6 15 - TRBV2 TGTGCCAGCAGTGGGAGCCGGGCGGGGATTTCCCCCCTCCACTTT CASSGSRAGISPLHF
- TRBJ2-3 13 TRBD1 TRBV19 TGTGCCAGTAGTCGACAGGGGGCAGATACGCAGTATTTT CASSRQGADTQYF
- TRBJ1-2 15 - TRBV9 TGTGCCAGCAGCGGGATGACAGAGGCAGTTAATGGCTACACCTTC CASSGMTEAVNGYTF
- TRBJ2-7 17 - TRBV3-1/TRBV3-2 TGTGCCAGCAGCCACCGGGGGTTGGACGGGAGAGTCTACGAGCAGTACTTC CASSHRGLDGRVYEQYF